This T cell receptor beta chain stems from a study of shared clonotypes between healthy human individuals (dated by TCRdb to 2018 to 2021). Study-level background: The cohort included a few men and a couple of women between 18 and 49 years of age. Per donor, leukapheresis produced somewhere between about 0.85 and 10 billion PBMCs. Different laboratories and diverse techniques were used to prepare libraries and sequence TCR repertoires, to increase sequencing depth and limit assay-specific biases. To estimate repertoire size and how much clonotype sharing occurs between individuals, the study deeply sequenced the blood TCR repertoires of five or six healthy adults. For each donor, CD4 naive and CD4 memory were each run on three plates, CD8 naive on two plates, and CD8 memory on one plate.

TCR CDR3 regions were amplified from genomic DNA by multiplex PCR using the deep immunoSEQ assay. Extracted genomic DNA from each cell subset was distributed evenly across all wells of several immunoSEQ 96-well plates, and each plate was treated as a replicate. For sorted subsets, about 210 ng of genomic DNA, equivalent to around 30,000 T cell genomes, went into each replicate PCR. Purified libraries were measured with a Qubit 3.0 fluorometer, size-checked on a Bioanalyzer 2100, and measured again with the KAPA Library Quantification kit. Each immunoSEQ 96-well plate was sequenced on its own single-read 150-cycle Illumina NextSeq 550 flow cell. Processing in the source paper ran as follows. The immunoSEQ output contained only junctional sequences without quality scores, so filtering could not match that applied to full-length reads. To assign V/J genes and CDR3, sequences were annotated against IMGT germline references using PyIR, a Python wrapper for IgBLAST v1.9. Reads were removed for weak V/J assignments (E-value above 1e-6), missing CDR3, stop codons, out-of-frame junctions, or ambiguous translated residues. V3J clonotypes were defined as sequences sharing an identical inferred V gene, J gene, and CDR3 amino acid sequence. Percentage overlap between repertoires was calculated by dividing the number of shared unique clonotypes by the size of the smaller repertoire. Repertoire richness was assessed with RTK rarefaction, the Chao1 estimator, and Recon v2.1 estimates of unobserved clonotypes. Generation probabilities were computed with OLGA for all TCRbeta clonotypes obtained by the gDNA method from several donors. Imported from immuneACCESS, the table was reduced by TCRdb to in-frame sequences with V and J called. These copies leave out some clones; in studies compared against another copy, an unresolved V gene accounts for under half, and the cause of the remainder is not known. V and J calls and clone size are given by that table; D and trimming were obtained from the DNA. The sample table holds over a million clones, of which approximately 78% were seen once. The ten largest make up around 0.47% of the sample.

General study outcomes and caveats: Rarefaction of sorted-subset datasets indicated incomplete sequencing despite the large sequencing depth. Pairwise subsampling led to the expectation that sequencing depth would affect the degree of clonotype sharing among donors. Sampling was restricted to blood, and TCR repertoires in tissue are likely to differ from TCR repertoires in blood. Clonotypes shared by all four sorted-subset donors showed higher generation probabilities than non-shared clonotypes. Because the study included a small number of donors, the genetic and exposure-history diversity represented was limited. Larger estimated clonotype richness was generally found for naive subsets than for memory subsets. When a few donors were compared, the shared fraction of clonotypes was approximately 5% for naive CD4, around 3.5% for naive CD8, more than 2% for memory CD4, and around 0.37% for memory CD8.

Healthy HIV-negative adults with no recently reported acute infections or vaccinations were included as donors. Every donor was a Caucasian adult living in Nashville, Tennessee, USA. CD4+ T cells were enriched by magnetic negative selection, after which naive cells were positively selected on CD45RA and the negative fraction was taken as the memory subset. After blood collection by leukapheresis, PBMCs were isolated using Ficoll-Histopaque density gradient centrifugation and then cryopreserved in the vapor phase of liquid nitrogen. Analytical flow cytometry was used to check the purity and quantity of every magnetically sorted T cell population. Genomic DNA was isolated from each sorted fraction and quantified by UV absorbance on a Nanodrop 2000c. As for this clone: This receptor's antigen is unknown. Per-base quality was not reported, and no clone a single base away is much larger than it.

V and J are truncated by 4 bases and 1 base respectively, leaving an intervening sequence of 17 bases. CDR1 and CDR2 (MDHEN, SYDVKM) derive from the germline V gene. Measured from the cysteine to the phenylalanine, the CDR3 is 17 residues long. Just the 51-base CDR3 DNA is kept, in frame starting at base 1. The material sequenced was memory CD4+ T cells from PBMCs. In light of the paper, this sample's cell subset or site label describes: CD45RA-negative fraction. The sequence joins TRBV28 to TRBJ2-4, and TRBD2 may be the D gene, going by 5 matching bases. This clonotype originated in a man aged 18 to 30 in good health. Some clones in this sample may be carry-over from other donors' samples. The nucleotides read TGTGCCAGCAGTTCTATGGGCGGGTCGCACGCCAAAAACATTCAGTACTTC. This encodes CASSSMGGSHAKNIQYF.